Each of the 26 T cell receptor beta chains below was sequenced from the same sample in a study of PD-L1 blockade in urothelial cancer (dated by TCRdb to about 2017). The library was obtained by the immunoSEQ multiplex PCR assay. Drawn from immuneACCESS, this table holds only the in-frame rearrangements with V and J called that TCRdb kept. Clones are partly lost; checked studies trace under half to an unresolved V gene and leave the rest unexplained. Present in this sample are tens of thousands of clones, more than 80% of which were seen just once. The ten top clones hold around 7% of the sample. This specimen's time point label, per the study, means: peripheral blood 6 weeks after treatment start. The specimen was PBMCs, collected around atezolizumab (anti-PD-L1) treatment. These receptors were obtained from a man aged 70-80 years with urothelial cancer.

The chain carries TRBV2 and TRBJ2-5; D not resolved. Germline V gene lookup returns CDR1 SNHLY and CDR2 FYNNEI. V was shortened by 6 bases and J by 0 bases, with 11 bases between the two germline ends. The CDR3 loop spans 14 amino acids. The CDR3 region is CASSPTANQETQYF. The DNA for the CDR3 is TGTGCCAGCAGCCCCACTGCAAACCAAGAGACCCAGTACTTC.

The chain is built from TRBV27 and TRBJ2-7, with 12 nucleotides matching TRBD1. Losses at the gene ends were 6 bases for V and 4 bases for J; bases not matched to a gene: 13. The germline gives CDR1 MNHEY, CDR2 SMNVEV (reference sequence). The CDR3 is 17 residues long. The CDR3 sequence is CASRPGQGASKFYEQYF. CDR3 DNA: TGTGCCAGCAGACCGGGACAGGGGGCGTCCAAATTTTACGAGCAGTACTTC.

The rearrangement joins TRBV5-6 to TRBJ2-5; 8 nucleotides line up with TRBD2. The germline gives CDR1 SGHDT, CDR2 YYEEEE. V was pared by 3 bases and J by 4 bases, with 2 bases of the junction left unmatched. The CDR3 runs 13 residues. The CDR3 sequence is CASSSGTRETQYF. CDR3 sequence (DNA): TGTGCCAGCAGCTCCGGGACTAGAGAGACCCAGTACTTC.

The rearrangement links TRBV6-1 to TRBJ2-7, with 8 bases that match TRBD2. The CDR3 length is 15 residues. The V gene end was trimmed by 3 bases and the J gene end by 6 bases; junction bases not matched to a gene: 10. Germline values: CDR1 MNHNS, CDR2 SASEGT. CDR3: CASSDGAGVWGEQYF. Here the CDR3 DNA reads TGTGCCAGCAGTGACGGAGCGGGAGTCTGGGGCGAGCAGTACTTC.

The sample holds a few counts of this clone. The chain joins TRBV27 to TRBJ1-2, with D tentatively TRBD1 (5 bases). The CDR3 spans 14 residues. The germline V gene encodes CDR1 MNHEY and CDR2 SMNVEV (reference sequence). V lost 1 base to trimming and J lost 3 bases, with 9 bases between them. DNA for the CDR3: TGTGCCAGCAGTTTATATCCAGGGTACTATGGCTACACCTTC. Residues: CASSLYPGYYGYTF.

The rearrangement joins TRBV9 to TRBJ2-1; D gene ambiguous. There are 15 residues in the CDR3. Deletions cut 0 bases from V and 3 bases from J, with 10 bases between. Per germline, CDR1 SGDLS and CDR2 YYNGEE. This CDR3 reads CASSVEHSGYNEQFF. In DNA form, the CDR3 reads TGTGCCAGCAGCGTAGAGCACTCTGGCTACAATGAGCAGTTCTTC.

The V gene is TRBV5-8, the J gene TRBJ2-1, with 8 positions matching TRBD1. This CDR3 has 15 amino acids. Germline V gene data show CDR1 as SGHTS and CDR2 as YDEGEE. V gave up 2 bases and J gave up 1 base; unmatched junction bases: 2. The chain's CDR3 is CASSFYRGSYNEQFF. The CDR3 nucleotides are TGTGCCAGCAGCTTCTACAGGGGGTCCTACAATGAGCAGTTCTTC. The full variable domain, rest sourced from reference TRBV5-8 and TRBJ2-1, is EAGVTQSPTHLIKTRGQQATLRCSPISGHTSVYWYQQALGLGLQFLLWYDEGEERNRGNFPPRFSGRQFPNYSSELNVNALELEDSALYLCASSFYRGSYNEQFFGPGTRLTVL.

This clone was recorded a few times. The chain carries TRBV9 and TRBJ2-2; a weak D match, TRBD1 (5 bases). V was clipped by 0 bases and J by 3 bases, with 15 bases between them. The V gene's germline CDR1 is SGDLS and CDR2 YYNGEE. The CDR3 is 17 amino acids. For the CDR3, the DNA is TGTGCCAGCAGCGTAGAGCCCCCTGGGGCGGACACCGGGGAGCTGTTTTTT. It translates to CASSVEPPGADTGELFF.

The chain links TRBV19 to TRBJ1-1, with unresolved D. There are 13 residues in the CDR3. V dropped 2 bases and J dropped 1 base, with 5 bases sitting between them. The germline CDR1 and CDR2 sequences are LNHDA and SQIVND (reference sequence). DNA for the CDR3: TGTGCCAGTAGTATAAACAGGAACACTGAAGCTTTCTTT. Amino acid sequence: CASSINRNTEAFF.

The gene calls are TRBV14 and TRBJ1-3; TRBD1 might be the D (5 bases). Per the germline V gene, CDR1 is SGHDN and CDR2 is FVKESK. The CDR3 contains 16 residues. V shed 4 bases and J shed 4 bases, with 17 bases lying between them. The CDR3 sequence: CASSPLGPSTGNTIYF. The CDR3 nucleotides are TGTGCCAGCAGCCCCTTGGGGCCCAGCACAGGAAACACCATATATTTT.

This clone appeared a few times. This sequence joins TRBV28 and TRBJ1-1, with D possibly TRBD1 on 5 matching bases. The CDR3 is 14 residues long. The germline CDR1 and CDR2 sequences are MDHEN and SYDVKM. Trimming stripped 3 bases from V and 5 bases from J, with 13 bases between. CDR3 sequence (DNA): TGTGCCAGCAGTTTTGGGGGGGATAGAACTGAAGCTTTCTTT. Amino acids: CASSFGGDRTEAFF.

The chain couples TRBV9 to TRBJ2-4, with D possibly being TRBD1 (6 bases). CDR3 length equals 15 residues. Per germline, CDR1 SGDLS and CDR2 YYNGEE. Trimming cost V 0 bases and J 6 bases, with 13 bases left between them. CDR3 DNA sequence: TGTGCCAGCAGCGTAGAAGGGACCAGGGGAAACATTCAGTACTTC. Amino acids: CASSVEGTRGNIQYF.

CDR3 DNA: TGTGCCAGCCGGGACAGGGGTGTAGATACGCAGTATTTT. As protein: CASRDRGVDTQYF. This chain uses TRBV19 with TRBJ2-3; 10 bases are a match to TRBD1. The CDR3 has 13 amino acids. V was clipped by 9 bases and J by 5 bases; unmatched bases: 5. Per the germline V gene, CDR1 is LNHDA and CDR2 is SQIVND (reference sequence). Together with reference TRBV19 and TRBJ2-3, the CDR3 gives the full variable domain: DGGITQSPKYLFRKEGQNVTLSCEQNLNHDAMYWYRQDPGQGLRLIYYSQIVNDFQKGDIAEGYSVSREKKESFPLTVTSAQKNPTAFYLCASRDRGVDTQYFGPGTRLTVL.

The chain has TRBV7-9 and TRBJ2-7; D may be TRBD1 (6 bases). This CDR3 is 14 amino acids long. Trimming shortened V by 4 bases and J by 1 base, and 11 bases separated the two germline ends. From germline, CDR1 is SEHNR and CDR2 FQNEAQ (reference sequence). CDR3 residues: CASSSGQKSYEQYF. As DNA, the CDR3 is TGTGCCAGCAGCTCAGGACAGAAGTCCTACGAGCAGTACTTC.

The count of this clone is one. The rearrangement links TRBV5-1 to TRBJ2-3; 16 bases match TRBD2. The junction had 5 bases not matched to a gene; V was cut back by 4 bases and J by 3 bases. In germline, CDR1 is SGHRS, CDR2 YFSETQ. This CDR3 is built from 17 residues. CDR3 loop: CASSHGTSGRGTDTQYF. In nucleotides, the CDR3 is TGCGCCAGCAGCCACGGGACTAGCGGGAGGGGAACAGATACGCAGTATTTT. Full variable domain (remainder filled in from reference TRBV5-1 and TRBJ2-3): KAGVTQTPRYLIKTRGQQVTLSCSPISGHRSVSWYQQTPGQGLQFLFEYFSETQRNKGNFPGRFSGRQFSNSRSEMNVSTLELGDSALYLCASSHGTSGRGTDTQYFGPGTRLTVL.

The chain joins TRBV6-1 to TRBJ2-1, with TRBD2 matching over 8 bases. The CDR3 is 16 residues long. Germline lookup yields CDR1 MNHNS and CDR2 SASEGT. V lost 0 bases and J lost 3; bases outside the gene matches: 4. The CDR3 nucleotides read TGTGCCAGCAGTGAAGCGTCGAGCGGGAGCTACAATGAGCAGTTCTTC. It yields the protein CASSEASSGSYNEQFF.

The chain uses TRBV2 and TRBJ2-5, with TRBD1 matching over 10 bases. The ends lost 4 bases at V and 5 bases at J; junction bases unmatched: 7. The CDR3 sequence is 15 residues long. CDR1 SNHLY and CDR2 FYNNEI come from the germline V gene. The CDR3 sequence: CASSARTGGGETQYF. The CDR3 nucleotides read TGTGCCAGCAGTGCCCGGACAGGGGGAGGCGAGACCCAGTACTTC.

The chain has TRBV5-1 and TRBJ1-1, with TRBD1 identical over 8 bases. The V and J ends lost 4 bases and 7 bases, in that order; junction bases with no gene match: 15. The CDR3 has 16 amino acids. Germline V lookup: CDR1 SGHRS, CDR2 YFSETQ. CDR3 sequence reads: CASSGEGRDRHIEAFF. CDR3 in DNA: TGCGCCAGCAGCGGGGAGGGGAGGGACAGGCACATTGAAGCTTTCTTT. The variable domain in full, with the rest retrieved from reference TRBV5-1 and TRBJ1-1, is KAGVTQTPRYLIKTRGQQVTLSCSPISGHRSVSWYQQTPGQGLQFLFEYFSETQRNKGNFPGRFSGRQFSNSRSEMNVSTLELGDSALYLCASSGEGRDRHIEAFFGQGTRLTVV.

The gene calls are TRBV18 and TRBJ2-4; TRBD1 is a possible D gene (5 bases). V gave up 1 base and J gave up 2 bases, with 12 bases separating them. Germline V gene lookup returns CDR1 KGHSH and CDR2 LQKENI. This CDR3 has 16 residues. The CDR3 loop reads CASSPQQGLTKNIQYF. In nucleotides, the CDR3 is TGTGCCAGCTCACCACAGCAGGGATTAACCAAAAACATTCAGTACTTC.

V is TRBV20-1 and J is TRBJ1-2, with D unresolved. V lost 3 bases and J lost 8, with 10 bases in between. The germline CDR1 and CDR2 sequences are DFQATT and SNEGSKA (reference sequence). The CDR3 is made up of 11 amino acids. CDR3 sequence (DNA): TGCAGTGCTAGGGCCGTATGGGGCTACACCTTC. Amino acids: CSARAVWGYTF.

As DNA, the CDR3 is TGTGCCAGCAGCTTAGCGTCGGGCGGGAGGCCTCCCTACGAGCAGTACTTC. Its translation is CASSLASGGRPPYEQYF. The chain is built from TRBV7-2 and TRBJ2-7, with TRBD2 identical over 8 bases. From germline, CDR1 is SGHTA and CDR2 FQGNSA. This CDR3 contains 17 residues. V lost 0 bases and J lost 2; bases outside the gene matches: 9. Together with reference TRBV7-2 and TRBJ2-7, the CDR3 gives the full variable domain: GAGVSQSPSNKVTEKGKDVELRCDPISGHTALYWYRQSLGQGLEFLIYFQGNSAPDKSGLPSDRFSAERTGGSVSTLTIQRTQQEDSAVYLCASSLASGGRPPYEQYFGPGTRLTVT.

This chain's CDR3 is CASSFARGEQFF. CDR3 coding DNA: TGTGCCAGCAGCTTCGCGCGGGGTGAGCAGTTCTTC. This chain connects TRBV7-2 to TRBJ2-1; D may be TRBD2 (6 bases). Trimming pared 3 bases from V and 9 bases from J, leaving 9 bases between. Germline CDR1 is SGHTA and CDR2 is FQGNSA. This CDR3 contains 12 residues.

This clone was seen a single time. The V and J genes are TRBV6-5 and TRBJ2-7, with 7 bases aligning to TRBD2. Germline CDR1 reads MNHEY; CDR2 reads SVGAGI. CDR3 length equals 15 residues. J was trimmed by 3 bases and V by 7 bases; bases with no gene match: 12. In DNA, the CDR3 is TGTGCCAGCACTCGAAAGGCTAGCGGAGGCTACGAGCAGTACTTC. Translation: CASTRKASGGYEQYF.

This chain uses TRBV7-2 with TRBJ2-1; 15 positions agree with TRBD2. With V trimmed by 5 bases and J by 9 bases, 11 bases remained unmatched. Germline V gene lookup returns CDR1 SGHTA and CDR2 FQGNSA. The length of the CDR3 is 17 residues. The CDR3 region is CASSGTSGRLGIGEQFF. The DNA for the CDR3 is TGTGCCAGCAGCGGGACTAGCGGGAGGTTGGGGATCGGTGAGCAGTTCTTC.

This sequence joins TRBV28 and TRBJ2-2; 9 positions agree with TRBD2. Germline CDR1 MDHEN, CDR2 SYDVKM. Losses at the gene ends were 6 bases for V and 4 bases for J; bases not matched to a gene: 6. This CDR3 spans 15 amino acids. CDR3 DNA sequence: TGTGCCAGCAGGAGACTAGCGGAGGCCACCGGGGAGCTGTTTTTT. Translating it yields CASRRLAEATGELFF.

This chain connects TRBV5-6 to TRBJ2-3; TRBD1 matches 9 bases. The CDR3 extends over 16 amino acids. The germline gives CDR1 SGHDT, CDR2 YYEEEE. V shed 4 bases and J 6 bases; nucleotides not matched to a gene: 12. This CDR3 reads CASSGGQGRRGDTQYF. CDR3 DNA sequence: TGTGCCAGCAGCGGGGGACAGGGCCGGAGGGGGGATACGCAGTATTTT.